The clone carrying this TCR beta chain was found a few times. This record belongs to a study of regulatory T cells in long-lasting Graves disease. Library construction for TCR beta used iRepertoire HTBI primers and Arm-PCR of CDR3 regions. TCRdb re-derived calls from the multiplex PCR reads in MiXCR, one entry per CDR3 protein. This table has approximately 440,000 distinct CDR3 sequences, roughly 17% appearing once. Time point: newly diagnosed GD, antithyroid drugs for less than 3 months. RNA from PBMCs was the source of the TCR library. V was clipped by 5 bases and J by 6 bases; unmatched bases: 10. CDR3 length: 15 residues. The germline V gene has CDR1 SGHVS and CDR2 FQNEAQ. These data also formed part of another study, on T cells in Graves' hyperthyroidism and ophthalmopathy.

This receptor was identified in a man aged 35 to 55 with Graves disease. The sample was peripheral blood mononuclear cells (PBMCs), taken at new diagnosis, from a patient treated with antithyroid drugs. The chain has TRBV7-8 and TRBJ1-2; 9 bases align to TRBD1. In DNA form, the CDR3 reads TGTGCCAGCAGCCTCGGGACAGGGAGGGGGGATGGCTACACCTTC. This encodes CASSLGTGRGDGYTF.